This is a list of T cell receptor beta chains from one sample in a study of blood T cell repertoires in COVID-19. Data came from immunoSEQ multiplex PCR; TCRdb stores just in-frame clones and leaves some out. The sample lists roughly 280,000 clones, roughly 85% seen once, with about 5% in the top ten. The material sequenced was peripheral blood. Source of these receptors: a man between 60 and 75 years old who had recovered from COVID-19. CDR3s include the opening cysteine and the closing phenylalanine or tryptophan. The D gene is left open where the match is weak. A row's size may be missing; if present it is once, few, many or a size class.

cdr3_aa,cdr3_nt,d_call,clone_size,v_call,j_call
CASTQGESYEQYF,TGTGCCAGCACTCAGGGGGAGTCCTACGAGCAGTACTTC,TRBD1,.,TRBV2,TRBJ2-7
CATSDLQGLVADTQYF,TGTGCCACCAGTGATTTGCAGGGTTTAGTTGCAGATACGCAGTATTTT,.,.,TRBV24-1,TRBJ2-3
CASSRDRGRSPLHF,TGTGCCAGCTCGCGAGACAGGGGGCGTTCACCCCTCCACTTT,TRBD1,.,TRBV18,TRBJ1-6
CASSLGLLRDYNEQFF,TGTGCCAGCAGCTTAGGACTGTTACGAGACTACAATGAGCAGTTCTTC,.,.,TRBV7-8,TRBJ2-1
CASSIPGLAGVGETQYF,TGTGCCAGTAGTATACCGGGACTAGCGGGAGTGGGGGAGACCCAGTACTTC,TRBD2,.,TRBV19,TRBJ2-5
CASSPLEYRGYEQYF,TGTGCCAGCAGTCCTCTAGAATACCGCGGCTACGAGCAGTACTTC,.,.,TRBV28,TRBJ2-7
CASSFEVRALNTEAFF,TGTGCCAGTAGCTTTGAGGTGAGAGCTCTGAACACTGAAGCTTTCTTT,.,.,TRBV19,TRBJ1-1
CASSLMGQNNSPLHF,TGTGCCAGCAGCTTAATGGGACAGAATAATTCACCCCTCCACTTT,TRBD1,.,TRBV11-2,TRBJ1-6
CASSLWGQVTEAFF,TGTGCCAGCAGTTTATGGGGACAGGTCACTGAAGCTTTCTTT,TRBD1,.,TRBV28,TRBJ1-1
CASSLPPTLTEAFF,TGTGCCAGCAGTTTACCCCCGACTCTGACTGAAGCTTTCTTT,.,.,TRBV28,TRBJ1-1
CASSDTSGSFYNEQFF,TGTGCCAGCAGCGACACTAGCGGGAGCTTCTACAATGAGCAGTTCTTC,TRBD2,few,TRBV7-9,TRBJ2-1
CASRRGRRDYGYTF,TGTGCCAGTCGGAGGGGCAGGCGTGACTATGGCTACACCTTC,.,once,TRBV6-5,TRBJ1-2
CASSPDRAGPGANVLTF,TGTGCCAGCAGCCCCGACAGAGCGGGGCCCGGGGCCAACGTCCTGACTTTC,TRBD2,few,TRBV7-3,TRBJ2-6
CASSLGPLGSNQPQHF,TGTGCCAGCAGCTTGGGTCCTCTCGGGAGCAATCAGCCCCAGCATTTT,.,.,TRBV5-5,TRBJ1-5
CASSLDTSGKQETQYF,TGTGCCAGCAGCTTAGACACTAGCGGGAAACAAGAGACCCAGTACTTC,TRBD2,.,TRBV11-2,TRBJ2-5
CASRQGPQPQHF,TGTGCCAGCCGACAGGGCCCTCAGCCCCAGCATTTT,TRBD1,.,TRBV28,TRBJ1-5
CATSDSRTSGRKEQFF,TGTGCCACCAGTGATTCGAGGACTAGCGGGAGAAAGGAGCAGTTCTTC,TRBD2,.,TRBV24-1,TRBJ2-1
CASSQGLAGGPSGHEQFF,TGTGCCAGCAGCCAAGGGCTAGCGGGAGGGCCTAGCGGCCATGAGCAGTTCTTC,TRBD2,.,TRBV4-2,TRBJ2-1
CATSDKQGSRETQYF,TGTGCCACCAGTGATAAACAGGGGAGCCGAGAGACCCAGTACTTC,TRBD1,.,TRBV24-1,TRBJ2-5
CASGLTGGDTQYF,TGTGCTAGTGGTTTGACAGGGGGAGATACGCAGTATTTT,TRBD1,.,TRBV12-5,TRBJ2-3
CASSYGLAGGNNEQFF,TGTGCCAGCAGCTATGGACTAGCGGGGGGTAACAATGAGCAGTTCTTC,TRBD2,once,TRBV13,TRBJ2-1
CASSANRGMVAEAFF,TGTGCCAGCAGCGCCAACAGGGGAATGGTAGCTGAAGCTTTCTTT,TRBD1,.,TRBV5-6,TRBJ1-1